Sequencing of this T cell receptor beta chain was carried out in a study of naive and memory T cell subsets. Two oligonucleotides, mixed equimolar, formed the beta constant-region primer covering TRBC1 and TRBC2. Nested alpha and beta constant-region primers with the SP2 primer drove four PCR rounds on ligated cDNA. TCRdb fed the UMI-ligation and nested PCR reads into MiXCR, producing one record per CDR3 protein. This table has 130,000 or so distinct CDR3 sequences, 35% to 45% appearing once. This clonotype was counted a few times. The antigen is not known. The CDR3 runs to 13 residues. Per the germline V gene, CDR1 is SNHLY and CDR2 is FYNNEI. Trimming stripped 5 bases from V and 4 bases from J, with 12 bases between. From the second PCR step, alpha and beta chains were amplified apart. Sequential positive selection took CD4 T cells first, then CD8 T cells. Study results and limitations: In CD4 and CD8 cells, diversity dropped from naive through EMRA.

This clonotype was sampled from a human donor in good health. The sequenced material came from central memory CD4+ T cells from blood. This sequence joins TRBV2 and TRBJ2-7, with D perhaps TRBD2 (5 bases). The CDR3 loop is CASSSRGLYEQYF. DNA of the CDR3: TGTGCCAGCAGTAGCCGGGGTTTATACGAGCAGTACTTC.